In its sample, the clone carrying this T cell receptor (beta chain) was seen many times. Time point here: newly diagnosed GD, antithyroid drugs for less than 3 months. Isolated PBMC RNA provided the starting material for the TCR library. This record comes from a study of regulatory T cells in long-lasting Graves disease. Arm-PCR of CDR3 regions with iRepertoire HTBI primers generated TCR beta libraries. TCRdb called the multiplex PCR reads again in MiXCR, with one record for every CDR3 protein. Of 350,000 to 450,000 distinct CDR3 sequences in the sample, approximately 16% were seen once. This same sample was also part of a study on T cells in Graves' hyperthyroidism and ophthalmopathy. Per that study: The TCR CDR3 first-round RT-PCR relied on the HTBI primer set. Blood held most thyroid clonotypes expanded above 0.001 frequency. It was a median around 6 months before onset that the model predicted ophthalmopathy.

The sample consisted of peripheral blood mononuclear cells (PBMCs), taken at new diagnosis, from a patient treated with antithyroid drugs. The clonotype originates from a woman in her thirties or forties with Graves disease.

CDR3 amino acids: CASSLLVQKSYEQYF. The CDR3 DNA reads TGTGCCAGCAGTTTATTGGTACAGAAAAGCTACGAGCAGTACTTC. This chain uses TRBV28 with TRBJ2-7; D not resolved. The V gene's germline CDR1 is MDHEN and CDR2 SYDVKM. CDR3 size: 15 residues. V was trimmed by 1 base and J by 3 bases, leaving 13 bases between them. Full variable domain (remainder filled in from reference TRBV28 and TRBJ2-7): DVKVTQSSRYLVKRTGEKVFLECVQDMDHENMFWYRQDPGLGLRLIYFSYDVKMKEKGDIPEGYSVSREKKERFSLILESASTNQTSMYLCASSLLVQKSYEQYFGPGTRLTVT.